A single sample gave rise to the 26 T cell receptor beta chains below, sequenced in a study of radiotherapy plus CTLA-4 blockade in lung cancer. The method was immunoSEQ multiplex PCR; TCRdb's version includes in-frame clones alone and lacks a portion of them. The table shows approximately 40,000 clones, with 80% to 90% occurring only once. The material sequenced was peripheral blood, taken from a patient treated with radiotherapy plus ipilimumab. The receptors were sampled from a human donor with non-small cell lung cancer whose response to radiotherapy plus ipilimumab could not be evaluated.

The sample holds a few counts of this clone. This chain connects TRBV5-1 to TRBJ1-3, with D possibly being TRBD1 (6 bases). Germline V CDR1 and CDR2: SGHRS, YFSETQ. The CDR3 has 17 amino acids. V dropped 4 bases and J dropped 4 bases, with 21 bases sitting between them. The CDR3 is CASSPGPQGSKGNTIYF. The CDR3 bases are TGCGCCAGCAGCCCGGGCCCACAGGGTAGTAAAGGAAACACCATATATTTT.

The chain links TRBV10-3 to TRBJ1-3, with TRBD1 matching over 9 bases. V shed 5 bases, J shed 6 bases, and the junction held 8 bases outside the gene matches. The CDR3 length is 15 residues. Germline V gene sequence: CDR1 ENHRY, CDR2 SYGVKD. CDR3 nucleotides: TGTGCCATCAGTCCGGGACAGGGAGGTGCAAACACCATATATTTT. Amino acids: CAISPGQGGANTIYF.

V usage is TRBV19 and J usage is TRBJ2-5; the D gene is possibly TRBD2 (5 bases). V shed 1 base and J shed 4 bases, with 19 bases lying between them. Germline V gene data show CDR1 as LNHDA and CDR2 as SQIVND (reference sequence). The CDR3 spans 17 residues. CDR3 bases: TGTGCCAGTAGTATAGCCTTCCATGACGGGGTCGTAGAGACCCAGTACTTC. This encodes CASSIAFHDGVVETQYF.

This chain connects TRBV7-9 to TRBJ2-6, with a weak D call TRBD2 (5 bases). Germline V gene data show CDR1 as SEHNR and CDR2 as FQNEAQ (reference sequence). V was pared by 5 bases and J by 3 bases, with 17 bases between. This CDR3 has 17 amino acids. The CDR3 reads CASSPRLRHLGANVLTF. CDR3 DNA: TGTGCCAGCAGCCCAAGACTACGGCACCTTGGGGCCAACGTCCTGACTTTC.

This clone has a handful of counts. V gene TRBV6-6 combines with J gene TRBJ2-1; the D gene is possibly TRBD2 (5 bases). Per the germline V gene, CDR1 is MNHNY and CDR2 is SVGAGI (reference sequence). The CDR3 is 14 residues long. The V and J ends lost 2 bases and 7 bases respectively, with 12 bases between them. The CDR3 protein is CASSYVLSGNEQFF. The CDR3 DNA sequence: TGTGCCAGCAGTTACGTGCTAAGCGGAAATGAGCAGTTCTTC.

The genes are TRBV2 and TRBJ2-5, with 7 bases matching TRBD2. The CDR3 is made up of 14 amino acids. The ends lost 7 bases at V and 2 bases at J; junction bases unmatched: 7. CDR1 and CDR2 from the germline V gene are SNHLY and FYNNEI. CDR3 DNA: TGTGCCAGCATGGAGCGGGGTCAGCAAGAGACCCAGTACTTC. Amino acid sequence: CASMERGQQETQYF.

The rearrangement joins TRBV6-1 to TRBJ1-1, with 7 bases that match TRBD1. V lost 3 bases, J lost 4 bases, and 17 bases stayed unmatched. Looked up from germline, CDR1 is MNHNS and CDR2 is SASEGT. This CDR3 spans 18 amino acids. The CDR3 is CASSDLWPTGYGGTEAFF. Written as DNA, the CDR3 is TGTGCCAGCAGTGATTTGTGGCCGACAGGGTACGGAGGCACTGAAGCTTTCTTT.

V gene TRBV4-3 combines with J gene TRBJ1-2, with TRBD1 identical over 10 bases. Germline CDR1 and CDR2: LGHNA and YSLEER. Trimming removed 7 bases from V and 4 bases from J; junction bases left unmatched: 6. This CDR3 comprises 14 residues. The CDR3 coding sequence is TGCGCCAGCACCCCGGGACAGGGGACCTATGGCTACACCTTC. The encoded protein is CASTPGQGTYGYTF.

The chain links TRBV6-4 to TRBJ2-1, with 10 bases lining up with TRBD2. The length of the CDR3 is 15 residues. Germline CDR1 and CDR2: MRHNA and SNTAGT. V lost 3 bases to trimming and J lost 12 bases; unmatched junction nucleotides: 11. Here the CDR3 reads CASSEASGSIMAQFF. For the CDR3, the DNA is TGTGCCAGCAGTGAAGCTAGCGGGAGTATTATGGCGCAGTTCTTC.

This clone has more than one count but fewer than ten. The chain employs TRBV14 and TRBJ1-1; D might be TRBD1 (5 bases). This CDR3 is built from 12 residues. Germline V gene data show CDR1 as SGHDN and CDR2 as FVKESK. V lost 1 base to trimming and J lost 11 bases, with 11 bases between them. The CDR3 DNA follows: TGTGCCAGCAGCCAAGCAGGGCGGTCGGCTTTCTTT. This encodes CASSQAGRSAFF.

A few counts support this clone. This chain links TRBV18 with TRBJ1-5, with TRBD1 identical over 9 bases. The V segment lost 1 base and the J segment 5 bases; nucleotides outside the gene matches: 3. Germline CDR1 KGHSH, CDR2 LQKENI. The CDR3 has 15 residues. The CDR3 DNA sequence: TGTGCCAGCTCACCACGGACAGGGGCGGATCAGCCCCAGCATTTT. Its protein product is CASSPRTGADQPQHF. Using reference TRBV18 and TRBJ1-5 for the parts outside the CDR3, the full variable domain is NAGVMQNPRHLVRRRGQEARLRCSPMKGHSHVYWYRQLPEEGLKFMVYLQKENIIDESGMPKERFSAEFPKEGPSILRIQQVVRGDSAAYFCASSPRTGADQPQHFGDGTRLSIL.

The rearrangement links TRBV7-9 to TRBJ2-5, with 8 bases that match TRBD1. CDR1 SEHNR and CDR2 FQNEAQ come from the germline V gene (reference sequence). The CDR3 sequence is 15 residues long. The ends lost 4 bases at V and 4 bases at J; junction bases unmatched: 8. CDR3 region: CASSSPGGAGETQYF. CDR3 nucleotides: TGTGCCAGCAGCTCCCCAGGGGGCGCCGGAGAGACCCAGTACTTC. Full variable domain (outside the CDR3, taken from reference TRBV7-9 and TRBJ2-5): DTGVSQNPRHKITKRGQNVTFRCDPISEHNRLYWYRQTLGQGPEFLTYFQNEAQLEKSRLLSDRFSAERPKGSFSTLEIQRTEQGDSAMYLCASSSPGGAGETQYFGPGTRLLVL.

The rearrangement uses TRBV10-3 and TRBJ1-1; TRBD1 is a possible D gene (6 bases). CDR1 ENHRY and CDR2 SYGVKD come from the germline V gene. V dropped 5 bases and J dropped 8 bases, with 21 bases sitting between them. The CDR3 loop spans 15 amino acids. The chain's CDR3 is CAISRNRDTASEAFF. CDR3 nucleotide sequence: TGTGCCATCAGTCGAAACAGGGACACTGCATCCGAAGCTTTCTTT.

The CDR3 DNA is TGTGCCAGCAGCTTTGGAGCCGGCAATCAGCCCCAGCATTTT. As protein: CASSFGAGNQPQHF. This sequence joins TRBV11-2 and TRBJ1-5; D unclear. The CDR3 spans 14 residues. The germline V gene has CDR1 SGHAT and CDR2 FQNNGV. V was shortened by 3 bases and J by 2 bases, with 8 bases between the two germline ends.

V is TRBV5-1 and J is TRBJ1-2, with 9 bases matching TRBD1. The CDR3 is 14 amino acids. V lost 3 bases to trimming and J lost 5 bases; unmatched junction nucleotides: 5. The germline gives CDR1 SGHRS, CDR2 YFSETQ. This chain's CDR3 is CASSWGQGSYGYTF. CDR3 nucleotides: TGCGCCAGCAGCTGGGGACAGGGATCATATGGCTACACCTTC.

The chain combines TRBV5-4 with TRBJ2-7; tentative D call: TRBD1 (8 bases). CDR1 is SGHNT, CDR2 YYREEE, per germline (reference sequence). V was trimmed by 2 bases and J by 6 bases, leaving 18 bases between them. This CDR3 contains 15 residues. CDR3 in amino acids: CASSLANRGGGEQYF. DNA of the CDR3: TGTGCCAGCAGCTTAGCAAACAGGGGGGGCGGCGAGCAGTACTTC. The full variable domain, rest sourced from reference TRBV5-4 and TRBJ2-7, is ETGVTQSPTHLIKTRGQQVTLRCSSQSGHNTVSWYQQALGQGPQFIFQYYREEENGRGNFPPRFSGLQFPNYSSELNVNALELDDSALYLCASSLANRGGGEQYFGPGTRLTVT.

The CDR3 sequence is CASSGDRGFEQYF. In nucleotides, the CDR3 is TGTGCCAGCAGTGGGGACAGGGGGTTCGAGCAGTACTTC. The chain has TRBV6-1 and TRBJ2-7; 11 bases agree with TRBD1. Looked up from germline, CDR1 is MNHNS and CDR2 is SASEGT. The CDR3 contains 13 residues. The V and J ends lost 4 bases and 6 bases, in that order; junction bases with no gene match: 2.

This clone occurred a few times. J is TRBJ1-2 and V is TRBV7-9; D unresolved. The CDR3 runs 10 residues. V lost 3 bases and J lost 8, with 4 bases in between. Germline loops: CDR1 SEHNR, CDR2 FQNEAQ (reference sequence). The CDR3 spells CASSLGGYTF. DNA of the CDR3: TGTGCCAGCAGCTTGGGCGGCTACACCTTC.

This sequence joins TRBV18 and TRBJ2-3; the D gene is possibly TRBD2 (6 bases). The germline V gene encodes CDR1 KGHSH and CDR2 LQKENI. The CDR3 is 13 residues long. The germline V and J ends were trimmed by 3 bases and 5 bases, with 9 bases remaining between them. CDR3 residues: CASSPGGGDTQYF. For the CDR3, the DNA is TGTGCCAGCTCACCGGGGGGAGGAGATACGCAGTATTTT.

The gene calls are TRBV2 and TRBJ1-1; 7 bases agree with TRBD1. The junction had 6 bases not matched to a gene; V was cut back by 5 bases and J by 6 bases. The CDR3 sequence is 13 residues long. Germline loops: CDR1 SNHLY, CDR2 FYNNEI. The CDR3 sequence: CASSFTGVSEAFF. CDR3 nucleotides: TGTGCCAGCAGTTTCACAGGGGTGTCTGAAGCTTTCTTT.

The CDR3 bases are TGTGCCAGCAGTGATGTGGGGACAGGGAATTCACCCCTCCACTTT. Its protein product is CASSDVGTGNSPLHF. The chain is built from TRBV2 and TRBJ1-6; 9 bases align to TRBD1. The CDR3 has 15 residues. V was pared by 3 bases and J by 7 bases, with 4 bases of the junction left unmatched. From germline, CDR1 is SNHLY and CDR2 FYNNEI.

This clone has a handful of counts. The chain is built from TRBV5-6 and TRBJ2-1; 10 bases fit TRBD2. Germline CDR1 reads SGHDT; CDR2 reads YYEEEE. The CDR3 is 16 amino acids. The J segment lost 7 bases and the V segment lost 0 bases, leaving 7 bases of the junction unmatched. The chain's CDR3 is CASSLELSGRYNEQFF. DNA of the CDR3: TGTGCCAGCAGCTTGGAGCTTAGCGGGAGGTATAATGAGCAGTTCTTC.

This clone was seen a handful of times. The chain couples TRBV6-6 to TRBJ1-5; no reliable D call. Per the germline V gene, CDR1 is MNHNY and CDR2 is SVGAGI (reference sequence). V was pared by 10 bases and J by 0 bases, with 4 bases between. This CDR3 region has 11 residues. This chain's CDR3 is CATSSNQPQHF. CDR3 DNA sequence: TGTGCCACTAGTAGCAATCAGCCCCAGCATTTT.

This CDR3 reads CASSLGTGLPYGYTF. The DNA of the CDR3 is TGTGCCAGCAGCTTAGGTACAGGGCTTCCCTATGGCTACACCTTC. V is TRBV11-2 and J is TRBJ1-2, with D tentatively TRBD1 (6 bases). The germline CDR1 and CDR2 sequences are SGHAT and FQNNGV. The V end lost 1 base, the J end lost 4 bases, and 13 bases lay between the germline ends. This CDR3 contains 15 residues.

The gene calls are TRBV9 and TRBJ2-3; 8 bases line up with TRBD1. There are 15 residues in the CDR3. The V gene's germline CDR1 is SGDLS and CDR2 YYNGEE. The J segment lost 5 bases and the V segment lost 0 bases, leaving 5 bases of the junction unmatched. CDR3 protein: CASSVGDRRRDTQYF. The CDR3 nucleotides read TGTGCCAGCAGCGTAGGGGACAGGAGGCGAGATACGCAGTATTTT. Variable domain in full (rest from reference TRBV9 and TRBJ2-3): DSGVTQTPKHLITATGQRVTLRCSPRSGDLSVYWYQQSLDQGLQFLIQYYNGEERAKGNILERFSAQQFPDLHSELNLSSLELGDSALYFCASSVGDRRRDTQYFGPGTRLTVL.

The chain carries TRBV28 and TRBJ2-1; the D gene is possibly TRBD1 (6 bases). CDR1 and CDR2 (germline): MDHEN, SYDVKM. V was shortened by 4 bases and J by 4 bases, with 11 bases between the two germline ends. The CDR3 is made up of 14 amino acids. Here the CDR3 DNA reads TGTGCCAGCAGTTCCGGGACAAGGTACAATGAGCAGTTCTTC. It yields the protein CASSSGTRYNEQFF.